One sample yielded the 7 T cell receptor beta chains listed below, sequenced in a study of T cells in Graves' hyperthyroidism and ophthalmopathy. The source material, RNA transcripts, was used to amplify TCR beta CDR3 regions. HTBI primers were the set used in a first-round RT-PCR of the TCR CDR3. TCRdb recomputed calls from the multiplex PCR reads with MiXCR, one row per CDR3 protein. The table lists about 210,000 distinct CDR3 sequences, roughly 15% of them singletons. The sample consisted of blood. These TCRs come from a man in his fifties or sixties with Graves' hyperthyroidism.

This clonotype was recorded many times. V is TRBV6-5 and J is TRBJ2-3; 11 bases agree with TRBD1. Unmatched junction bases numbered 6, after V lost 2 bases and J lost 5 bases. The CDR3 is made up of 16 amino acids. Germline values: CDR1 MNHEY, CDR2 SVGAGI. The DNA of the CDR3 is TGTGCCAGCAGTTACAGGGACAGGGGGGTTGGAGATACGCAGTATTTT. Translation gives CASSYRDRGVGDTQYF.

The rearrangement links TRBV28 to TRBJ2-6, with a tentative D call TRBD1 (5 bases). CDR1 and CDR2 from the germline V gene are MDHEN and SYDVKM. Trimming removed 1 base at V and 2 bases at J, with 6 bases between. CDR3 size: 15 residues. CDR3 sequence reads: CASSLLGPGANVLTF. CDR3 bases: TGTGCCAGCAGTTTATTGGGGCCTGGGGCCAACGTCCTGACTTTC.

The chain combines TRBV29-1 with TRBJ2-1; 11 positions match TRBD2. This CDR3 contains 12 residues. The trim removed 5 bases at V and 7 bases at J, leaving 1 base unmatched. Germline V gene data show CDR1 as SQVTM and CDR2 as ANQGSEA. The CDR3 loop is CSVRTSGNEQFF. In DNA form, the CDR3 reads TGCAGCGTTAGGACTAGCGGGAATGAGCAGTTCTTC.

This clonotype was found a few times. The genes are TRBV5-5 and TRBJ1-6; 10 nucleotides line up with TRBD1. V lost 4 bases to trimming and J lost 5 bases; unmatched junction nucleotides: 3. CDR1 and CDR2 from the germline V gene are SGHKS and YYEKEE (reference sequence). The CDR3 extends over 15 amino acids. CDR3 in amino acids: CASSDRGLDNSPLHF. CDR3 nucleotide sequence: TGTGCCAGCAGCGACAGGGGGCTAGATAATTCACCCCTCCACTTT.

This clonotype was observed a few times. The J gene is TRBJ1-1, the V gene TRBV5-1; TRBD1 might be the D (5 bases). The CDR3 runs 16 residues. The V gene's germline CDR1 is SGHRS and CDR2 YFSETQ. V was cut by 5 bases and J by 0 bases, with 17 bases left in between. As DNA, the CDR3 is TGCGCCAGCAGGGGGGGGGGGGATACAATGAACACTGAAGCTTTCTTT. Translated, it gives CASRGGGDTMNTEAFF.

At least ten counts were recorded for this clonotype. V is TRBV10-3 and J is TRBJ2-1; D is ambiguous. Germline loops: CDR1 ENHRY, CDR2 SYGVKD. With 2 bases removed from V and 5 bases from J, the gap between germline ends came to 7 bases. CDR3 length equals 13 residues. The CDR3 is CAISERVDNEQFF. The CDR3, as DNA: TGTGCCATCAGTGAGAGGGTTGACAATGAGCAGTTCTTC.

This rearrangement joins TRBV28 to TRBJ2-7; TRBD1 matches 8 bases. This CDR3 is 13 amino acids long. Per the germline V gene, CDR1 is MDHEN and CDR2 is SYDVKM. Trimming cost V 8 bases and J 6 bases; bases outside gene matches: 9. This CDR3 is CASLPDRESEQYF. The CDR3 DNA reads as TGTGCCAGCCTTCCGGACAGGGAATCCGAGCAGTACTTC.